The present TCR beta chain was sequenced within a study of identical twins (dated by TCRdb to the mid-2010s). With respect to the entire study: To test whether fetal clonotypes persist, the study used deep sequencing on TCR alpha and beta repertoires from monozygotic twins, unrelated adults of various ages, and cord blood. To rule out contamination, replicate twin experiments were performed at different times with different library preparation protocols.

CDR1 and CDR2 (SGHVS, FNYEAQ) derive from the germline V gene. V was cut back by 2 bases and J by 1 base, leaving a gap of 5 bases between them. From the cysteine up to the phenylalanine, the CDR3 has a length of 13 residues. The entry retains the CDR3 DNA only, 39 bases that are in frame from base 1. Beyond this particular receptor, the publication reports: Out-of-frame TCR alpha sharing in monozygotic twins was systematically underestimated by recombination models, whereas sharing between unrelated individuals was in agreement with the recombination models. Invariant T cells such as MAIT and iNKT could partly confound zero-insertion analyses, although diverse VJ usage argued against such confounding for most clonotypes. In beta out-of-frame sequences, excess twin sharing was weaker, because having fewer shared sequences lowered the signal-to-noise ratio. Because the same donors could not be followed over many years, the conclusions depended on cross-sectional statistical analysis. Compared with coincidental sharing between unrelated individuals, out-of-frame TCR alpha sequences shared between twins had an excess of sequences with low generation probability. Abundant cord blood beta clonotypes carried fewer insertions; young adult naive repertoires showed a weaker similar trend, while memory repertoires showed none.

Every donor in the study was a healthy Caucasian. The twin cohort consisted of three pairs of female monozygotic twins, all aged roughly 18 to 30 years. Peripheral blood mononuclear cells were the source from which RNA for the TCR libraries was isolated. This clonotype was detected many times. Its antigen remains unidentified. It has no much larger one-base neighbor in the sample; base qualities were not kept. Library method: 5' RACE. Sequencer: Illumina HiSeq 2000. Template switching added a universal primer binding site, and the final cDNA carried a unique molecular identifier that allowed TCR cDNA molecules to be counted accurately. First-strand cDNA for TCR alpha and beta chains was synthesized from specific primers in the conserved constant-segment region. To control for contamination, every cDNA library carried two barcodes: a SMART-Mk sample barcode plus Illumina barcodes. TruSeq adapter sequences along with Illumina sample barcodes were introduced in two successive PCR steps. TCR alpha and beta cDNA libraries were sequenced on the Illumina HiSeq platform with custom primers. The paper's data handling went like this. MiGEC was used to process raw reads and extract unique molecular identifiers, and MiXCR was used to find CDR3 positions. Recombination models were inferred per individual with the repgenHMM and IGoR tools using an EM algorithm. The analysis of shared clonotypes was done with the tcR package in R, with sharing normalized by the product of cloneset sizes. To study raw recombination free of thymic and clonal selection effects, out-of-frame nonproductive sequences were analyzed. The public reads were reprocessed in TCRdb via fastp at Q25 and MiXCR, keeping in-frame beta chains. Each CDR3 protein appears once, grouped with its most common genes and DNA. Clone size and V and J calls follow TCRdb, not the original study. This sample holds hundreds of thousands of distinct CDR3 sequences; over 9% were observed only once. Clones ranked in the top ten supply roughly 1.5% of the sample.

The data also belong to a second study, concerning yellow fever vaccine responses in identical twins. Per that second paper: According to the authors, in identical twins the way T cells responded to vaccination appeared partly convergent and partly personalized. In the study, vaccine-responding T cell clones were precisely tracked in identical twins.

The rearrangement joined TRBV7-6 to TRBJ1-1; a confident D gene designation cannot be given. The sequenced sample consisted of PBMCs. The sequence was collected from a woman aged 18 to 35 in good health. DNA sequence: TGTGCCAGCAGCTTAATGACGAACACTGAAGCTTTCTTT. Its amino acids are CASSLMTNTEAFF.